The 8 T cell receptor beta chains listed next were all sequenced from one sample in a study of T-cell reconstitution after alpha-beta-depleted transplantation in children. Construction of the TCRbeta library involved unique molecular identifiers. TCRdb re-called the PCR reads through MiXCR, storing one row per CDR3 protein. There are around 490,000 distinct CDR3 sequences in the sample; approximately 10% occur only once, and around 15% lies in the top ten. Sample: PBMCs, mostly from graft donor cells, taken 180 days after TCRalphabeta/CD19-depleted stem cell transplant. These receptor sequences come from a female patient younger than 10 who had a stem cell transplant for aplastic anemia, so the T cells may come from the graft donor.

The genes are TRBV20-1 and TRBJ2-1; D remains unclear. The CDR3 is made up of 12 amino acids. Trimming took off 4 bases at V and 14 bases at J, with 18 bases between the two ends. The germline V gene encodes CDR1 DFQATT and CDR2 SNEGSKA (reference sequence). The CDR3 nucleotides read TGCAGTGCTACGATCCGACCCGAGACGAAGTTCTTC. Residues: CSATIRPETKFF.

This clonotype showed up just a few times. The CDR3 region has the DNA TGCAGTGCTACCCTCTTTAGCGGGAGAATGACAGATACGCAGTATTTT. This encodes CSATLFSGRMTDTQYF. The rearrangement joins TRBV20-1 to TRBJ2-3, with 9 bases identical to TRBD2. Per the germline V gene, CDR1 is DFQATT and CDR2 is SNEGSKA (reference sequence). V dropped 4 bases and J dropped 3; count of bases not matched to a gene: 11. CDR3 size: 16 residues.

This clonotype was seen repeatedly, ten times or more. The chain is built from TRBV12-3 or TRBV12-4 and TRBJ2-5; TRBD1 agrees at 10 bases. There are 15 residues in the CDR3. The junction had 2 bases not matched to a gene; V was cut back by 2 bases and J by 2 bases. For the CDR3, the DNA is TGTGCCAGCAGTTTATGGGACAGGGGACAAGAGACCCAGTACTTC. Its protein is CASSLWDRGQETQYF.

This clonotype was seen many times. The rearrangement joins TRBV29-1 to TRBJ2-2; 12 nucleotides align to TRBD2. Germline V gene data show CDR1 as SQVTM and CDR2 as ANQGSEA. CDR3 length: 14 amino acids. V dropped 4 bases and J dropped 6; count of bases not matched to a gene: 3. CDR3 region: CSVGLAGVAGELFF. The CDR3 DNA reads as TGCAGCGTTGGACTAGCGGGAGTGGCCGGGGAGCTGTTTTTT.

This clonotype was found many times. The chain uses TRBV28 and TRBJ2-1, with 9 bases identical to TRBD2. The CDR3 totals 17 residues. Germline CDR1 is MDHEN and CDR2 is SYDVKM. V dropped 1 base and J dropped 2; count of bases not matched to a gene: 6. The CDR3 protein is CASSLFRLAEPYNEQFF. For the CDR3, the DNA is TGTGCCAGCAGTTTATTCCGACTAGCGGAACCCTACAATGAGCAGTTCTTC.

This clonotype was detected only a few times. The V gene is TRBV29-1, the J gene TRBJ2-5; 11 bases match TRBD2. This CDR3 is 15 amino acids long. The J segment lost 5 bases and the V segment lost 7 bases, leaving 12 bases of the junction unmatched. CDR1 is SQVTM, CDR2 ANQGSEA, per germline. CDR3 DNA: TGCAGCGCCAAACGTAGCGGGAGGGCCGAGGAGACCCAGTACTTC. This translates into CSAKRSGRAEETQYF.

The rearrangement joins TRBV11-3 to TRBJ2-3, with 7 bases matching TRBD2. The CDR3 contains 12 residues. Germline V lookup: CDR1 SGHNT, CDR2 YENEEA. The V and J ends lost 0 bases and 13 bases, in that order; junction bases with no gene match: 4. The CDR3 DNA reads TGTGCCAGCAGCTTAGATCGAGGACTAGAGTATTTT. Protein: CASSLDRGLEYF.

This rearrangement joins TRBV12-3 or TRBV12-4 to TRBJ1-5; D is possibly TRBD1 (6 bases). The CDR3 loop spans 14 amino acids. The V and J ends lost 6 bases and 6 bases respectively, with 15 bases between them. Here the CDR3 DNA reads TGTGCCAGCAGCCCCCCCGAGGGGGTTCAGCCCCAGCATTTT. It yields the protein CASSPPEGVQPQHF.